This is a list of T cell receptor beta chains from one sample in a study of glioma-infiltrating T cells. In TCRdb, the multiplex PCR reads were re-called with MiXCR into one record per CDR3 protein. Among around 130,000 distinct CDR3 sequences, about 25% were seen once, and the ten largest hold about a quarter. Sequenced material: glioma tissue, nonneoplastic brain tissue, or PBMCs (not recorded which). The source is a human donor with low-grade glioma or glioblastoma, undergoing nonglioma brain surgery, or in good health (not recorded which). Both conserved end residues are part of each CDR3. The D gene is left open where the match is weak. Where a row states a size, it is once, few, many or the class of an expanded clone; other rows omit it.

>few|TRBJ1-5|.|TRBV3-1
CASSQGVSYRSSNQPQHF
TGTGCCAGCAGCCAAGGAGTTTCGTACCGAAGTAGCAATCAGCCCCAGCATTTT
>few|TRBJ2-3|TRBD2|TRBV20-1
CSARDFKRGADTQYF
TGCAGTGCTAGAGATTTCAAGCGGGGGGCAGATACGCAGTATTTT
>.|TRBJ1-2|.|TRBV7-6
CASSLRKGYGYTF
TGTGCCAGCAGCTTACGGAAGGGGTATGGCTACACCTTC
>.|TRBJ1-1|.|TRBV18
CASSPQVSTEAFF
TGTGCCAGCTCACCACAGGTGAGCACTGAAGCTTTCTTT
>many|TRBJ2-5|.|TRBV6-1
CASSLLETQYF
TGTGCCAGCAGTCTTTTGGAGACCCAGTACTTC
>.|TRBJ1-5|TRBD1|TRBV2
CASMFDRGNQPQHF
TGTGCCAGCATGTTCGACAGGGGCAATCAGCCCCAGCATTTT
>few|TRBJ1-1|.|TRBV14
CASSQDVGALDTEAFF
TGTGCCAGCAGCCAAGATGTTGGGGCCCTGGACACTGAAGCTTTCTTT
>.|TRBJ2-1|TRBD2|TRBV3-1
CASSQTLAGVGEQFF
TGTGCCAGCAGCCAAACCTTAGCGGGGGTTGGTGAGCAGTTCTTC
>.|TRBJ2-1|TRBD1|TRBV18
CASSPPTTGMGNEQFF
TGTGCCAGCTCACCACCGACGACAGGGATGGGGAATGAGCAGTTCTTC
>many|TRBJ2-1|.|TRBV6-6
CASSYERGNEQFF
TGTGCCAGCAGTTACGAAAGGGGTAATGAGCAGTTCTTC
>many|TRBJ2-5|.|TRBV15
CATSLTGHPYF
TGTGCCACCAGCCTTACGGGCCATCCGTACTTC
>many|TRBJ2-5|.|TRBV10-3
CAISEPGRETQYF
TGTGCCATCAGTGAACCGGGCCGGGAGACCCAGTACTTC
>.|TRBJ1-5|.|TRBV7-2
CASSHGLTNTDTQHF
TGTGCCAGCAGTCACGGACTTACTAACACAGATACGCAGCATTTT
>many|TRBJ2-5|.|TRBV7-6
CASSPQRTSQGETQYF
TGTGCCAGCAGCCCCCAGCGGACATCGCAGGGAGAGACCCAGTACTTC
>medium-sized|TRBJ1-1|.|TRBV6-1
CASSGQQNTEAFF
TGTGCCAGCAGCGGACAGCAGAACACTGAAGCTTTCTTT
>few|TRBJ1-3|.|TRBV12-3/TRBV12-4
CASKNGAGNTIYF
TGTGCCAGCAAGAACGGGGCTGGAAACACCATATATTTT
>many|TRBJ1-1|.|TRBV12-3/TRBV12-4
CASSLSSGQGEAFF
TGTGCCAGCAGTTTATCGTCTGGGCAGGGAGAAGCTTTCTTT